This entry lists 21 T cell receptor beta chains sequenced from one sample in a study of cytomegalovirus exposure and HLA in healthy donors (dated 2017 in TCRdb). The library was produced with the immunoSEQ multiplex PCR assay. For the multiplex PCR, a mixture combining 60 forward primers for TCR Vbeta segments and 13 reverse primers for TCR Jbeta segments was used. TCRdb provides this immuneACCESS table in a form limited to in-frame rearrangements. Some clones are lacking; in checked studies, under half of them reflect an unresolved V gene, and why the rest are absent is not known. The sample yields around 100,000 clones; around 60% were counted once. The ten largest clones capture more than 3% of the sample. Sequencing used PBMCs. These receptors all stem from a woman in her fifties or sixties in good health and CMV-seronegative.

J is TRBJ2-3 and V is TRBV12-5; TRBD2 might be the D (7 bases). The CDR3 length is 17 residues. Per the germline V gene, CDR1 is LGHNT and CDR2 is FRNRAP. Trimming stripped 6 bases from V and 2 bases from J, with 21 bases between. As DNA, the CDR3 is TGTGCTAGTGGCCCCCGAAAAGGGGGAGGGTTCACAGATACGCAGTATTTT. The encoded protein is CASGPRKGGGFTDTQYF.

The gene calls are TRBV18 and TRBJ1-5; 7 bases line up with TRBD1. Germline assignment: CDR1 KGHSH and CDR2 LQKENI. This CDR3 region has 13 residues. V was pared by 3 bases and J by 4 bases, with 0 bases of the junction left unmatched. CDR3 coding DNA: TGTGCCAGCTCACCGGGACAGAATCAGCCCCAGCATTTT. Its protein product is CASSPGQNQPQHF.

The chain employs TRBV9 and TRBJ2-5, with 7 bases lining up with TRBD1. V shed 3 bases, J shed 4 bases, and the junction held 3 bases outside the gene matches. There are 13 residues in the CDR3. Per the germline V gene, CDR1 is SGDLS and CDR2 is YYNGEE. The CDR3 sequence: CASSDGTAETQYF. The DNA for the CDR3 is TGTGCCAGCAGCGATGGGACAGCAGAGACCCAGTACTTC.

Here the CDR3 DNA reads TGTGCCAGCAGCTTCACGGAGAGAGAGACCCAGTACTTC. Its translation: CASSFTERETQYF. This chain links TRBV7-7 with TRBJ2-5; D uncertain. In germline, CDR1 is SSHAT, CDR2 FNYEAQ (reference sequence). Trimming left V 3 bases short and J 4 bases short, with 9 bases between. There are 13 residues in the CDR3.

The chain joins TRBV4-3 to TRBJ1-1, with D unresolved. Trimming cost V 1 base and J 2 bases, with 11 bases left between them. The CDR3 covers 15 residues. CDR1 and CDR2 (germline): LGHNA, YSLEER. The CDR3 region is CASSQAVTFNTEAFF. Written as DNA, the CDR3 is TGCGCCAGCAGCCAAGCGGTGACATTTAACACTGAAGCTTTCTTT.

The chain uses TRBV28 and TRBJ2-1, with a possible D match to TRBD1 (6 bases). This CDR3 is 12 amino acids long. Germline-derived CDR1 and CDR2 are MDHEN and SYDVKM. The V gene lost 1 base and the J gene lost 9 bases, with 7 bases spanning the gap. CDR3 in amino acids: CASSLLGGEQFF. For the CDR3, the DNA is TGTGCCAGCAGTTTATTAGGGGGTGAGCAGTTCTTC.

This clone was counted a few times. This chain connects TRBV7-6 to TRBJ2-7, with D possibly matching TRBD1 (6 bases). The CDR3 runs to 14 residues. Trimming cost V 4 bases and J 6 bases, with 16 bases left between them. Per the germline V gene, CDR1 is SGHVS and CDR2 is FNYEAQ. The CDR3 nucleotides are TGTGCCAGCAGCTCCGCCCTGGACAGACCCGAGCAGTACTTC. Protein product: CASSSALDRPEQYF.

The chain couples TRBV11-2 to TRBJ2-5; 7 bases fit TRBD2. Per germline, CDR1 SGHAT and CDR2 FQNNGV. This CDR3 has 17 amino acids. V trimming: 5 bases; J trimming: 2 bases; junction bases outside the gene matches: 14. The CDR3, as DNA: TGTGCCAGCAGCCTCAGGCGGCGGGGGAGCCCACAAGAGACCCAGTACTTC. Its protein product is CASSLRRRGSPQETQYF.

This clone was counted only a few times. The J gene is TRBJ2-2, the V gene TRBV9; weak D call: TRBD1 (5 bases). Germline V CDR1 and CDR2: SGDLS, YYNGEE. The CDR3 sequence is 16 residues long. Deletions cut 2 bases from V and 2 bases from J, with 13 bases between. For the CDR3, the DNA is TGTGCCAGCAGCGTCTGGCGACAGACAAACACCGGGGAGCTGTTTTTT. This encodes CASSVWRQTNTGELFF.

The chain carries TRBV5-1 and TRBJ2-3, with 8 bases identical to TRBD2. CDR1 is SGHRS, CDR2 YFSETQ, per germline. Losses at the gene ends were 7 bases for V and 4 bases for J; bases not matched to a gene: 8. The CDR3 is made up of 14 amino acids. CDR3 loop: CASRGGIRADTQYF. As DNA, the CDR3 is TGCGCCAGCCGGGGGGGAATTAGGGCAGATACGCAGTATTTT.

In the case of this clone: The germline gene is not matched at one end of the junction; a read error may be the cause. The genes are TRBV5-1 and TRBJ2-3, with D possibly being TRBD2 (5 bases). This CDR3 has 14 amino acids. Germline CDR1 SGHRS, CDR2 YFSETQ. In DNA, the CDR3 is TGCGTCAGCAGCTTGAGCGGCCTCACAGATACGCAGTATTTT. It is translated as CVSSLSGLTDTQYF.

The J gene is TRBJ1-1, the V gene TRBV27, with D possibly being TRBD1 (5 bases). This CDR3 region has 12 residues. Looked up from germline, CDR1 is MNHEY and CDR2 is SMNVEV (reference sequence). The ends were cut back, 10 bases at V and 1 base at J, with 10 bases in the middle. DNA of the CDR3: TGTGCCACCGCAGGACAGAACACTGAAGCTTTCTTT. It encodes CATAGQNTEAFF.

V is TRBV19 and J is TRBJ1-3, with D perhaps matching TRBD1 (5 bases). V lost 5 bases and J 0 bases, leaving 11 bases between the germline ends. The germline V gene has CDR1 LNHDA and CDR2 SQIVND (reference sequence). This CDR3 is built from 15 residues. The CDR3 spells CASSRDRYSGNTIYF. The CDR3 coding sequence is TGTGCCAGTAGTCGAGACAGATACTCTGGAAACACCATATATTTT.

This sequence joins TRBV2 and TRBJ2-6; TRBD1 might be the D (6 bases). Trimming took off 4 bases at V and 0 bases at J, with 19 bases between the two ends. This CDR3 contains 19 residues. The germline V gene has CDR1 SNHLY and CDR2 FYNNEI. CDR3 in amino acids: CASSVGGGGGFSGANVLTF. The CDR3 DNA reads as TGTGCCAGCAGTGTTGGGGGCGGTGGGGGATTCTCTGGGGCCAACGTCCTGACTTTC.

This clone was observed a handful of times. The chain uses TRBV4-2 and TRBJ1-6; D gene unclear. Germline V gene sequence: CDR1 LGHNA, CDR2 YNFKEQ. Trimming removed 1 base at V and 13 bases at J, with 14 bases between. The CDR3 contains 14 residues. The CDR3: CASSQVREVSPLHF. In DNA, the CDR3 is TGTGCCAGCAGCCAAGTGAGGGAGGTATCTCCCCTCCACTTT.

This chain joins TRBV27 and TRBJ2-7; 7 positions agree with TRBD1. CDR3 length: 15 amino acids. J gave up 3 bases and V 4 bases, and 9 bases lay outside the gene matches. Germline CDR1 MNHEY, CDR2 SMNVEV (reference sequence). CDR3 amino acids: CASSYRDSLFYEQYF. CDR3 coding DNA: TGTGCCAGCAGTTACAGGGACAGCCTTTTCTACGAGCAGTACTTC.

This sequence joins TRBV27 and TRBJ1-2; 7 bases fit TRBD1. This CDR3 comprises 14 residues. Germline V gene data show CDR1 as MNHEY and CDR2 as SMNVEV (reference sequence). Trimming cost V 5 bases and J 2 bases; bases outside gene matches: 5. CDR3 nucleotides: TGTGCCAGCAGTCGGGACAGTGGCAACTATGGCTACACCTTC. Protein product: CASSRDSGNYGYTF.

The chain has TRBV4-3 and TRBJ2-7, with 11 bases aligning to TRBD2. The CDR3 length is 18 residues. Germline values: CDR1 LGHNA, CDR2 YSLEER. V gave up 1 base and J gave up 4 bases; unmatched junction bases: 12. The CDR3, as DNA: TGCGCCAGCAGCCAAGTTCTGAGGACTAGCGGGTACTCTTACGAGCAGTACTTC. It encodes CASSQVLRTSGYSYEQYF.

The J gene is TRBJ2-5, the V gene TRBV29-1; 11 bases are a match to TRBD2. Looked up from germline, CDR1 is SQVTM and CDR2 is ANQGSEA. With V trimmed by 7 bases and J by 3 bases, 4 bases remained unmatched. CDR3 size: 13 residues. CDR3 amino acids: CSGLTSGEETQYF. The CDR3 DNA reads TGCAGCGGATTGACTAGCGGGGAAGAGACCCAGTACTTC.

Notes on this clone: The junction differs from germline at one of its ends, possibly a read error. This chain connects TRBV11-2 to TRBJ2-1, with D perhaps matching TRBD2 (5 bases). There are 14 residues in the CDR3. Looked up from germline, CDR1 is SGHAT and CDR2 is FQNNGV. The CDR3 reads CVSRRVSWDNEQFF. The CDR3 bases are TGTGTCAGCAGGCGGGTATCCTGGGACAATGAGCAGTTCTTC.

The rearrangement joins TRBV30 to TRBJ2-3; tentatively, D is TRBD1 (5 bases). The ends were cut back, 3 bases at V and 8 bases at J, with 15 bases in the middle. The CDR3 sequence is 13 residues long. Germline lookup yields CDR1 GTSNPN and CDR2 SVGIG (reference sequence). CDR3 amino acids: CAWSRERRGTQYF. Written as DNA, the CDR3 is TGTGCCTGGAGCCGCGAAAGAAGGGGTACGCAGTATTTT.